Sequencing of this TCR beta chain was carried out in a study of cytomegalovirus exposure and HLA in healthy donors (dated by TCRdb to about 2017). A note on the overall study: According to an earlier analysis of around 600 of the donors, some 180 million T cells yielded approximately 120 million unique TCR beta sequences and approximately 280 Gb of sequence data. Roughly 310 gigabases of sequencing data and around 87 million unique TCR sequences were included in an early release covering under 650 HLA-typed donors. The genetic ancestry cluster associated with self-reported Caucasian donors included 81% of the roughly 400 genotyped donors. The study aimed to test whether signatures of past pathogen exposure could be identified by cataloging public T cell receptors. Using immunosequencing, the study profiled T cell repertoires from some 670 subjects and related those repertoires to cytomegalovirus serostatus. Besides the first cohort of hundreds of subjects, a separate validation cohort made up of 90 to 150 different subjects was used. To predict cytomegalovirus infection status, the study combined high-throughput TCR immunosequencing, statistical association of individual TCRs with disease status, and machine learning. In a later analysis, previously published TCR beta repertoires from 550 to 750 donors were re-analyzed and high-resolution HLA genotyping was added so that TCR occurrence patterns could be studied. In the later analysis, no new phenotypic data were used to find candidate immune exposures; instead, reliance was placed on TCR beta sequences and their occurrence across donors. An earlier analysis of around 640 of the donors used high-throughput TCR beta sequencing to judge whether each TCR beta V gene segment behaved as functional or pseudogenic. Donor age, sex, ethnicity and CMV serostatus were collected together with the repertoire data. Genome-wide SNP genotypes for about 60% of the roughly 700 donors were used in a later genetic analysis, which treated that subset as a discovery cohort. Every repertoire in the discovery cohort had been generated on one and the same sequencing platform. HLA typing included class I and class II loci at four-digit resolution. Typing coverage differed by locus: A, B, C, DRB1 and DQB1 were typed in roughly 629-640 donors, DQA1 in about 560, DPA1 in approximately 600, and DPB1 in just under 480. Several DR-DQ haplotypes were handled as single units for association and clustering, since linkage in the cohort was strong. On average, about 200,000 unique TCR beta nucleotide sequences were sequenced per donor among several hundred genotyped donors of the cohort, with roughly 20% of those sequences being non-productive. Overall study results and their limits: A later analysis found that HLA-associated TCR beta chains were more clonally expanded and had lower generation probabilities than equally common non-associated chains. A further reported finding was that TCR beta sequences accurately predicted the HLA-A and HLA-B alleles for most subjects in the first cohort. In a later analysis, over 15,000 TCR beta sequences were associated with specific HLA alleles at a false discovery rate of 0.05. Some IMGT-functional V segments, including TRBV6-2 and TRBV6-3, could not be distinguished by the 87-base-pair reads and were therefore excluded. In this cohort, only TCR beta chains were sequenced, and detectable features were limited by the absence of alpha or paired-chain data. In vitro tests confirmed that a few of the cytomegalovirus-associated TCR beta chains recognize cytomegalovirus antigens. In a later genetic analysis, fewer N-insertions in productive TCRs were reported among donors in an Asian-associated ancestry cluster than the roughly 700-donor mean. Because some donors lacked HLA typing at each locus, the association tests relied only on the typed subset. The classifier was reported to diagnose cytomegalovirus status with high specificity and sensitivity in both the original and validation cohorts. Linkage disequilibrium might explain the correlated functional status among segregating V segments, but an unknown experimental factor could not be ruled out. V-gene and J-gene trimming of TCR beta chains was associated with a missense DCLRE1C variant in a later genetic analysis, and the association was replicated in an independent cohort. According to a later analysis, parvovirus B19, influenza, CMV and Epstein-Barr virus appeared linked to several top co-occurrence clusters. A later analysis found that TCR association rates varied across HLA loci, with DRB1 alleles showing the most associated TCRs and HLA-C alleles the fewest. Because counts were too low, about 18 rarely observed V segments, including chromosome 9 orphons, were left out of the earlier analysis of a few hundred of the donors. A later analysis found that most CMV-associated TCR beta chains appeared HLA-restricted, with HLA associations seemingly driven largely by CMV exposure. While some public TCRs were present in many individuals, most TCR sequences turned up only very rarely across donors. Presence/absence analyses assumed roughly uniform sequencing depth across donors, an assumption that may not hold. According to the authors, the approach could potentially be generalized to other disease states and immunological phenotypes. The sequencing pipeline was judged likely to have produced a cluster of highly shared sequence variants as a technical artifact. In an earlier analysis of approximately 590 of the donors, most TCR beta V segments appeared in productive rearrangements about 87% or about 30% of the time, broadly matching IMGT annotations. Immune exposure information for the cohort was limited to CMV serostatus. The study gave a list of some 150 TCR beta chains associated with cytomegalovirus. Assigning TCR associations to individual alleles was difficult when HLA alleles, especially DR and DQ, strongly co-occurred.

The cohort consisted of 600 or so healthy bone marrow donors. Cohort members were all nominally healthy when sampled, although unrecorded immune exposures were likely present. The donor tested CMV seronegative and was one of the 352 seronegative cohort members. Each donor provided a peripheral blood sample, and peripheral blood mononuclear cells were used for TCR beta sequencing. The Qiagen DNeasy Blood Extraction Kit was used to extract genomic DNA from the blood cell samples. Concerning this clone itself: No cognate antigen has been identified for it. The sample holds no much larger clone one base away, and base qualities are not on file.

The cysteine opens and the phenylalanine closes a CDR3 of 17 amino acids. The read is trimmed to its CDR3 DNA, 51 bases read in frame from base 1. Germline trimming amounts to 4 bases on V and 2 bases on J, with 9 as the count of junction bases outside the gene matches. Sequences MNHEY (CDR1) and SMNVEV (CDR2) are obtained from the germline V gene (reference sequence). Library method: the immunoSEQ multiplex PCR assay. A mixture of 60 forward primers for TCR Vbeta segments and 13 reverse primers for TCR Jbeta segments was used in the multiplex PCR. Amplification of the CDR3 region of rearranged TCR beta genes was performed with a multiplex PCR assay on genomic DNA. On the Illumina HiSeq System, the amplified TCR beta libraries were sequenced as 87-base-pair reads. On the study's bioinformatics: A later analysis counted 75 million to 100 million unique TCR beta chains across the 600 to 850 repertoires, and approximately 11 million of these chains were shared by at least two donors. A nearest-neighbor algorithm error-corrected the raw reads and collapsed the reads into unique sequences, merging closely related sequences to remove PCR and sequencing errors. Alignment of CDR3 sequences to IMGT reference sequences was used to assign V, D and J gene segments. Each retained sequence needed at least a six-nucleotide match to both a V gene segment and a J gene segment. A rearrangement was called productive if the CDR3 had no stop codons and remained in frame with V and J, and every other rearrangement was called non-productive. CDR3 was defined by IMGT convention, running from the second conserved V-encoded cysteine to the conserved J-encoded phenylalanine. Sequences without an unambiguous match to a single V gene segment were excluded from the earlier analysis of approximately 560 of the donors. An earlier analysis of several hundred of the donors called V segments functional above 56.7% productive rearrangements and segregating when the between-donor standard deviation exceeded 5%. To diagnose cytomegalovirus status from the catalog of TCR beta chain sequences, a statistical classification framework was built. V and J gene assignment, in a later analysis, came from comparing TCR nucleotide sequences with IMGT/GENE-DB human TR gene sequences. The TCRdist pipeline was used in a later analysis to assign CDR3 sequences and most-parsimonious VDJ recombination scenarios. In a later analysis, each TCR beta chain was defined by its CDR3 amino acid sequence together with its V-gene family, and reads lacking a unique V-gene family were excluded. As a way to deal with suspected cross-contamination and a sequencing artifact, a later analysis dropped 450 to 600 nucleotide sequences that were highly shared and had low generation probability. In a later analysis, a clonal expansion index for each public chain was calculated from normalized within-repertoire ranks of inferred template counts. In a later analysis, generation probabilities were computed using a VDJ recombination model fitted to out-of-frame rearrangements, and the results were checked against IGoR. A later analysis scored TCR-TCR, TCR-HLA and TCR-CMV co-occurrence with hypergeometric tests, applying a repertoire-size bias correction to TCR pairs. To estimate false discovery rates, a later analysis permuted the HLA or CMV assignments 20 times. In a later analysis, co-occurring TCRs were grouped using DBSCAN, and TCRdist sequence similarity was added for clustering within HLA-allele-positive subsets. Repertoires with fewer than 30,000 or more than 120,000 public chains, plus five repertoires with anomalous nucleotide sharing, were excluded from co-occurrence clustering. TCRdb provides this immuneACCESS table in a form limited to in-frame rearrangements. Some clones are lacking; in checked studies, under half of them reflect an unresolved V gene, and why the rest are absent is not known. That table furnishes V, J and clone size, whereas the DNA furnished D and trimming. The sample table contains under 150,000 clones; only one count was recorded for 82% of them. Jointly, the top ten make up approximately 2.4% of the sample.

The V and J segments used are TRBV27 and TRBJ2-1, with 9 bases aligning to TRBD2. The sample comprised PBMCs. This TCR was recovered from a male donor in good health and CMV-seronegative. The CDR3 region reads CASSSYLAGNAYNEQFF. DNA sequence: TGTGCCAGCAGTTCCTATCTAGCGGGAAACGCCTACAATGAGCAGTTCTTC.